The sequence of this TCR beta chain was determined in a study of T cells in tumors after PD-1 blockade. Whole-study context: Either cemiplimab 350 mg every 2 weeks or pembrolizumab 200 mg every 3 weeks was given. A subset received ongoing vismodegib 150 mg daily alongside anti-PD-1 therapy. Mean per blood sample: roughly 100,000 templates (roughly 21,000-270,000), approximately 37,000 unique clonotypes.

TCRdb's copy holds only in-frame clones and misses some; the assay was immunoSEQ multiplex PCR. Of roughly 14,000 clones in the sample, roughly four fifths were seen once. Tumor or blood genomic DNA was sequenced, with inputs of about 550 ng to 6,004 ng. With 1 base clipped from V and 4 bases from J, the junction kept 3 bases outside the gene matches. The CDR3 spans 14 residues. Germline V lookup: CDR1 LGHDT, CDR2 YNNKEL (reference sequence). The origin of this receptor is a human donor with basal cell carcinoma. The genes are TRBV3-1 (or the pseudogene TRBV3-2) and TRBJ1-1; 7 bases are shared with TRBD1. Sample: PBMCs, taken after anti-PD-1 treatment. The CDR3 sequence is CASSQGQGGTEAFF. The CDR3 bases are TGTGCCAGCAGCCAAGGACAGGGTGGCACTGAAGCTTTCTTT.